The T cell receptor (beta chain) described here comes from a study of blood T cells in healthy people across ages. The authors drew about 10 milliliters of peripheral blood from each donor. Alongside a J-beta primer mix, a sample-barcoded 5' primer served in a second PCR lasting 7 to 11 cycles. TCRdb reanalysed the 5' RACE reads using MiXCR and keeps one entry per CDR3 protein. Among about 1,500,000 distinct CDR3 sequences listed, 42% were seen once. The sample holds a few counts of this clonotype. The target antigen is unknown. Germline V lookup: CDR1 MNHNY, CDR2 SVGAGI (reference sequence). V lost 4 bases, J lost 3 bases, and 15 bases stayed unmatched. The CDR3 is 17 residues long. General study findings and limits: Naive and antigen-experienced cells were not separated, limiting conclusive comparison. No one knew whether donors had CMV, which possibly confounded expanded clonotype changes.

This chain joins TRBV6-6 and TRBJ2-7; 7 bases map to TRBD2. The sample consisted of blood. The origin of this receptor is a woman aged 18-35 years in good health. The CDR3 here is CASSSLLLPSGHYEQYF. CDR3 DNA sequence: TGTGCCAGCAGTTCCCTACTCCTCCCTAGCGGACACTACGAGCAGTACTTC.